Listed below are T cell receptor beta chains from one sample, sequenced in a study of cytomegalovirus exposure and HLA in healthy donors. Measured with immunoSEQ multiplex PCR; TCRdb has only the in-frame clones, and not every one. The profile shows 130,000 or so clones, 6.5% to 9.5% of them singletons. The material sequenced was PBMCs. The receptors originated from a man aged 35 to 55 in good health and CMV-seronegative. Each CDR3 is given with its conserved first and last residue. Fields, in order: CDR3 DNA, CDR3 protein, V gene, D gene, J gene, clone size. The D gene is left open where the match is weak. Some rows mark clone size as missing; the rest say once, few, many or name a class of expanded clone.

cdr3_nt: TGTGCCAGCAGTCCCGGACAGCACGGAAACACCATATATTTT
cdr3_aa: CASSPGQHGNTIYF
v_call: TRBV6-5
d_call: -
j_call: TRBJ1-3
clone_size: few

cdr3_nt: TGTGCCAGCAGCCAAGAAAGAAGGAGCGGGGTTGAATTGGGCTACAATGAGCAGTTCTTC
cdr3_aa: CASSQERRSGVELGYNEQFF
v_call: TRBV4-2
d_call: TRBD2
j_call: TRBJ2-1
clone_size: -

cdr3_nt: TGTGCCAGCAGCTCCCGAGGGTCCTACGAGCAGTACTTC
cdr3_aa: CASSSRGSYEQYF
v_call: TRBV13
d_call: -
j_call: TRBJ2-7
clone_size: few

cdr3_nt: TGTGCCAGCAGCTTACGAGGGAGCACTGAAGCTTTCTTT
cdr3_aa: CASSLRGSTEAFF
v_call: TRBV7-6
d_call: -
j_call: TRBJ1-1
clone_size: -

cdr3_nt: TGTGCCAGCAGGGATTCTACAGGGGGCTCAGAGACCCAGTACTTC
cdr3_aa: CASRDSTGGSETQYF
v_call: TRBV6-6
d_call: TRBD1
j_call: TRBJ2-5
clone_size: -

cdr3_nt: TGTGCCAGCAGCGCTTCCGCGACAGGGGTAATTAATGAAAAACTGTTTTTT
cdr3_aa: CASSASATGVINEKLFF
v_call: TRBV9
d_call: TRBD1
j_call: TRBJ1-4
clone_size: -

cdr3_nt: TGTGCCAGCATCGACAGGGTTCGAGATACGCAGTATTTT
cdr3_aa: CASIDRVRDTQYF
v_call: TRBV6-5
d_call: TRBD1
j_call: TRBJ2-3
clone_size: -

cdr3_nt: TGTGCCATCATGGAGGGGGCCACCGGGGAGCTGTTTTTT
cdr3_aa: CAIMEGATGELFF
v_call: TRBV10-3
d_call: -
j_call: TRBJ2-2
clone_size: few

cdr3_nt: TGTGCCAGTAGCTTGGACAGGCTTAGCACAGATACGCAGTATTTT
cdr3_aa: CASSLDRLSTDTQYF
v_call: TRBV5-6
d_call: TRBD1
j_call: TRBJ2-3
clone_size: -

cdr3_nt: TGTGCCAGCTCACCCCTGGAGAGCTCCTACAATGAGCAGTTCTTC
cdr3_aa: CASSPLESSYNEQFF
v_call: TRBV18
d_call: -
j_call: TRBJ2-1
clone_size: -

cdr3_nt: TGTGCCAGTAGTCCGGGACAGGGGCATGGCTACACCTTC
cdr3_aa: CASSPGQGHGYTF
v_call: TRBV19
d_call: TRBD1
j_call: TRBJ1-2
clone_size: few

cdr3_nt: TGTGCAAGCAGGACAGGGGCCACCGGGGAGCTGTTTTTT
cdr3_aa: CASRTGATGELFF
v_call: TRBV12-5
d_call: TRBD1
j_call: TRBJ2-2
clone_size: -

cdr3_nt: TGTGCCAGCAGCCACCCGCGGGGGGCGTGGGGGATTAGCAATCAGCCCCAGCATTTT
cdr3_aa: CASSHPRGAWGISNQPQHF
v_call: TRBV7-8
d_call: -
j_call: TRBJ1-5
clone_size: few

cdr3_nt: TGTGCCAGCAGCCCGAAGGGGGACGGCAATTCACCCCTCCACTTT
cdr3_aa: CASSPKGDGNSPLHF
v_call: TRBV5-7
d_call: -
j_call: TRBJ1-6
clone_size: -

cdr3_nt: TGTGCCAGCAGCCCGGGGACTAGCGGGGCGAACACCGGGGAGCTGTTTTTT
cdr3_aa: CASSPGTSGANTGELFF
v_call: TRBV11-3
d_call: TRBD2
j_call: TRBJ2-2
clone_size: -

cdr3_nt: TGCGCCAGCAGCTTGGCTGGAGGGGATAATCAGCCCCAGCATTTT
cdr3_aa: CASSLAGGDNQPQHF
v_call: TRBV5-1
d_call: -
j_call: TRBJ1-5
clone_size: -

cdr3_nt: TGTGCCAGCAGTTTATCGCCTAGAAGCACAGATACGCAGTATTTT
cdr3_aa: CASSLSPRSTDTQYF
v_call: TRBV27
d_call: -
j_call: TRBJ2-3
clone_size: -

cdr3_nt: TGCGCCAGCAGCCCTTATACCGGGACAGTTCTCTACGAGCAGTACTTC
cdr3_aa: CASSPYTGTVLYEQYF
v_call: TRBV5-1
d_call: TRBD1
j_call: TRBJ2-7
clone_size: -

cdr3_nt: TGTGCCAGCAGTTTATCGGGAGGAGGCACCGGGGAGCTGTTTTTT
cdr3_aa: CASSLSGGGTGELFF
v_call: TRBV27
d_call: -
j_call: TRBJ2-2
clone_size: few

cdr3_nt: TGTGCCAGCACCAGGAACGACCCAGATACGCAGTATTTT
cdr3_aa: CASTRNDPDTQYF
v_call: TRBV13
d_call: -
j_call: TRBJ2-3
clone_size: -

cdr3_nt: TGTGCCAGTACCGGACGCGGGATCACTGAAGCTTTCTTT
cdr3_aa: CASTGRGITEAFF
v_call: TRBV19
d_call: -
j_call: TRBJ1-1
clone_size: few

cdr3_nt: TGCGCCAGCAGCCAAGGGGGTATCGGTGAACAGGGCTACGAGCAGTACTTC
cdr3_aa: CASSQGGIGEQGYEQYF
v_call: TRBV4-1
d_call: -
j_call: TRBJ2-7
clone_size: few

cdr3_nt: TGTGCCAGCAGGCCCACAGGGGGCGATTATGGCTACACCTTC
cdr3_aa: CASRPTGGDYGYTF
v_call: TRBV2
d_call: TRBD1
j_call: TRBJ1-2
clone_size: -

cdr3_nt: TGTGCCAGCAGCCCTCGGGACAGATTTGGCTACACCTTC
cdr3_aa: CASSPRDRFGYTF
v_call: TRBV2
d_call: TRBD1
j_call: TRBJ1-2
clone_size: -

cdr3_nt: TGTGCCATCGGGGCGACTGCCAGCTCCTACAATGAGCAGTTCTTC
cdr3_aa: CAIGATASSYNEQFF
v_call: TRBV10-3
d_call: -
j_call: TRBJ2-1
clone_size: few

cdr3_nt: TGCGCCAGCAGCACCGGACAGTTCGCGAACACCGGGGAGCTGTTTTTT
cdr3_aa: CASSTGQFANTGELFF
v_call: TRBV5-1
d_call: -
j_call: TRBJ2-2
clone_size: few

cdr3_nt: TGTGCCAGCAGTTTATCGGGCTGGGTTGCTAATGAAAAACTGTTTTTT
cdr3_aa: CASSLSGWVANEKLFF
v_call: TRBV27
d_call: -
j_call: TRBJ1-4
clone_size: few

cdr3_nt: TGTGCCAGCAGTGATAACAGGGCTGACTATGGCTACACCTTC
cdr3_aa: CASSDNRADYGYTF
v_call: TRBV2
d_call: -
j_call: TRBJ1-2
clone_size: few

cdr3_nt: TGTGCCAGCAGTTACTATGGGGGCGGGCGTGAAAAACTGTTTTTT
cdr3_aa: CASSYYGGGREKLFF
v_call: TRBV6-5
d_call: -
j_call: TRBJ1-4
clone_size: few

cdr3_nt: TGTGCCAGTAGTATCCCCGACAGGGGCAGCACAGATACGCAGTATTTT
cdr3_aa: CASSIPDRGSTDTQYF
v_call: TRBV19
d_call: TRBD1
j_call: TRBJ2-3
clone_size: -

cdr3_nt: TGCGCCAGCAGCCAAGATAAGGGGGCAGGATTCGGTGGCTACACCTTC
cdr3_aa: CASSQDKGAGFGGYTF
v_call: TRBV4-3
d_call: TRBD1
j_call: TRBJ1-2
clone_size: -

cdr3_nt: TGCGCCAGCAGCCTTACATCGAACACTGAAGCTTTCTTT
cdr3_aa: CASSLTSNTEAFF
v_call: TRBV5-1
d_call: -
j_call: TRBJ1-1
clone_size: few

cdr3_nt: TGTGCCAGCAGCCCCCGGACCGGAGGCCGGCGGGGGGGCACAGATACGCAGTATTTT
cdr3_aa: CASSPRTGGRRGGTDTQYF
v_call: TRBV7-8
d_call: TRBD2
j_call: TRBJ2-3
clone_size: few

cdr3_nt: TGTGCCACCAGCAGGGGACAGGGGTTGGGCTACACCTTC
cdr3_aa: CATSRGQGLGYTF
v_call: TRBV15
d_call: TRBD1
j_call: TRBJ1-2
clone_size: -

cdr3_nt: TGCGCCAGCAGCTGGGACAGGGCCGAGCAGTACTTC
cdr3_aa: CASSWDRAEQYF
v_call: TRBV5-1
d_call: TRBD1
j_call: TRBJ2-7
clone_size: -

cdr3_nt: TGCAGCGTTGAAGATCTTCCAGGGGGGATTACTGAAGCTTTCTTT
cdr3_aa: CSVEDLPGGITEAFF
v_call: TRBV29-1
d_call: TRBD1
j_call: TRBJ1-1
clone_size: -

cdr3_nt: TGTGCCAGCACTGGGGGCAGGGAAAATGAAAAACTGTTTTTT
cdr3_aa: CASTGGRENEKLFF
v_call: TRBV9
d_call: -
j_call: TRBJ1-4
clone_size: -

cdr3_nt: TGTGCCAGCAGTTACAGGGGCGCTCAGTTCTTC
cdr3_aa: CASSYRGAQFF
v_call: TRBV6-5
d_call: -
j_call: TRBJ2-1
clone_size: -

cdr3_nt: TGTGCCAGCAGCTTAGCGAGAGACTTCCAAGAGACCCAGTACTTC
cdr3_aa: CASSLARDFQETQYF
v_call: TRBV7-8
d_call: -
j_call: TRBJ2-5
clone_size: few

cdr3_nt: TGCAGCGTTGAAATCGGGCAGGGGGCTGTTGAGGGCTACACCTTC
cdr3_aa: CSVEIGQGAVEGYTF
v_call: TRBV29-1
d_call: TRBD1
j_call: TRBJ1-2
clone_size: -

cdr3_nt: TGTGCCAGCAGCGTAAGCGGCGGGGGCACAGATACGCAGTATTTT
cdr3_aa: CASSVSGGGTDTQYF
v_call: TRBV9
d_call: -
j_call: TRBJ2-3
clone_size: -